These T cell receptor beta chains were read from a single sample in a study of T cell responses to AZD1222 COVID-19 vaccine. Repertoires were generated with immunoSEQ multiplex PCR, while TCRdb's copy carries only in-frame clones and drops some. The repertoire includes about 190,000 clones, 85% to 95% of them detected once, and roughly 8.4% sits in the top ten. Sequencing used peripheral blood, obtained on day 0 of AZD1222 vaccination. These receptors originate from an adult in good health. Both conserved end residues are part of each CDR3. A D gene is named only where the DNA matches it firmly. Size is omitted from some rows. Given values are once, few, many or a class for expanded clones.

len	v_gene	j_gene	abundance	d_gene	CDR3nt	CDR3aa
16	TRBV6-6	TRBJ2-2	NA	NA	TGTGCCAGCAGTTACTCGGCCCACCCCGGGGCCGGGGAGCTGTTTTTT	CASSYSAHPGAGELFF
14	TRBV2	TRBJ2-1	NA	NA	TGTGCCAGCACCAGGGACCCGGCGATCAGTGAGCAGTTCTTC	CASTRDPAISEQFF
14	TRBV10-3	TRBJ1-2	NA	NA	TGTGCCATCAGACCGGACCTTGGCGACTATGGCTACACCTTC	CAIRPDLGDYGYTF
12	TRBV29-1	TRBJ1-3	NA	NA	TGCAGCGTAAGGGTAGCAGGAAACACCATATATTTT	CSVRVAGNTIYF
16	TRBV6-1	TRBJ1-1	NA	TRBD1	TGTGCCAGCAGTGAACGGGACAGGGGGAGAAACACTGAAGCTTTCTTT	CASSERDRGRNTEAFF
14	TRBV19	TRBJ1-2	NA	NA	TGTGCCAGTAGTATCCCGTCAGGACGCTATGGCTACACCTTC	CASSIPSGRYGYTF
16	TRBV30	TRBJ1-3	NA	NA	TGTGCCTGGAGTGTACGAAAGACAGGCTCTGGAAACACCATATATTTT	CAWSVRKTGSGNTIYF
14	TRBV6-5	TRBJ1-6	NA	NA	TGTGCCAGCGGATCAGGGTTCGATAATTCACCCCTCCACTTT	CASGSGFDNSPLHF
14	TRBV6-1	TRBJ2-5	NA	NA	TGTGCCAGCAGTGATTCTACAGGGCGGGAGACCCAGTACTTC	CASSDSTGRETQYF
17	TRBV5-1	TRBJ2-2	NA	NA	TGCGCCAGCAGCTTGCCCCCAGGAAGGGGGGACACCGGGGAGCTGTTTTTT	CASSLPPGRGDTGELFF
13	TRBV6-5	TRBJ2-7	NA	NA	TGTGCCAGCAGGGGACCACCCCGCTACGAGCAGTACTTC	CASRGPPRYEQYF
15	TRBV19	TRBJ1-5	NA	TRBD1	TGTGCCAGTAGTATTCCGGGACAGGGTAGTCAGCCCCAGCATTTT	CASSIPGQGSQPQHF
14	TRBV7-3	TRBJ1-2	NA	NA	TGTGCCAGCAGCCAGGCGGGGGATTCTGGTGGCTACACCTTC	CASSQAGDSGGYTF
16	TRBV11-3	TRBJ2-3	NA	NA	TGTGCCAGCAGCTTAGGCGGTAGCGGTCGCACAGATACGCAGTATTTT	CASSLGGSGRTDTQYF
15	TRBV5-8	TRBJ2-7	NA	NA	TGTGCCAGCAGCGTGAGGGGGAGGGATTCCTACGAGCAGTACTTC	CASSVRGRDSYEQYF
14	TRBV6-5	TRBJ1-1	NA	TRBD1	TGTGCCAGCAGTCCGGGACAGGGTAGAACTGAAGCTTTCTTT	CASSPGQGRTEAFF
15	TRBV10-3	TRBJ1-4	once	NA	TGTGCCATCAGTCAAAGCTTGGGACAAACTGAAAAACTGTTTTTT	CAISQSLGQTEKLFF
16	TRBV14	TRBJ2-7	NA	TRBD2	TGTGCCAGCAGCCAAGGCGACGGACTAGCTCTATACGAGCAGTACTTC	CASSQGDGLALYEQYF
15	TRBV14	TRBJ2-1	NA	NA	TGTGCCAGCAGTCCCCCCCACAGGGCCTACAATGAGCAGTTCTTC	CASSPPHRAYNEQFF
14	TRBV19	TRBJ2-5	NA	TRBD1	TGTGCCAGTAGTCGGGGACAGGGGCCGGAGACCCAGTACTTC	CASSRGQGPETQYF
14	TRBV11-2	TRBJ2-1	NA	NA	TGTGCCAGCAGCTTTGCTGATAGCTACAATGAGCAGTTCTTC	CASSFADSYNEQFF
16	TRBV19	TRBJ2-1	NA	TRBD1	TGTGCCAGTAGTATAGATCAAGGACAGGTGGGCAATGAGCAGTTCTTC	CASSIDQGQVGNEQFF
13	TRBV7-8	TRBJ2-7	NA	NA	TGTGCCAGCAGCCGGGATCATAGTTGGGAGCAGTACTTC	CASSRDHSWEQYF
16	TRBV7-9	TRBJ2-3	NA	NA	TGTGCCAGCAGCCCGCGTGCTAGCGAGTTCACAGATACGCAGTATTTT	CASSPRASEFTDTQYF
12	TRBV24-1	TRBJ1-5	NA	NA	TGTGCCACCAGGGGGGGTCTCCAGCCCCAGCATTTT	CATRGGLQPQHF
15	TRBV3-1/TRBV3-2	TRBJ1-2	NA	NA	TGTGCCAGCAGCCAAGATGTAGGCAGGGCCAATGGCTACACCTTC	CASSQDVGRANGYTF
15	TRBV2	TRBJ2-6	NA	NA	TGTGCCAGCAGGCCGCAGGTTCCTGGGGCCAACGTCCTGACTTTC	CASRPQVPGANVLTF
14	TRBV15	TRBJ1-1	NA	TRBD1	TGTGCCACCAGCAGAGCAGGGGGGTCTAATGAAGCTTTCTTT	CATSRAGGSNEAFF
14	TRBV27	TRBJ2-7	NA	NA	TGTGCCAGCAGGAGGACGAGGGCGCCCTACGAGCAGTACTTC	CASRRTRAPYEQYF
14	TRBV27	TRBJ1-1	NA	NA	TGTGCCAGCAGTTTCCGGGGCGCGAACACTGAAGCTTTCTTT	CASSFRGANTEAFF
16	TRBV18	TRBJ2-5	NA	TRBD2	TGTGCCAGCTCATCATCCACCGGGGGGTACCAAGAGACCCAGTACTTC	CASSSSTGGYQETQYF
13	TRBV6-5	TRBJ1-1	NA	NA	TGTGCCAGCAGTCCCTTGGCGTACACTGAAGCTTTCTTT	CASSPLAYTEAFF
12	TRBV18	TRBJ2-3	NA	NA	TGTGCCAGCTCACCATCGACAGATACGCAGTATTTT	CASSPSTDTQYF
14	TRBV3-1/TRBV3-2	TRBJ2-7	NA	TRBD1	TGTGCCAGCAGCCACCAGGGGGTCTCCTACGAGCAGTACTTC	CASSHQGVSYEQYF
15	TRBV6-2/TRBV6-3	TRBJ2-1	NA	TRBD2	TGTGCCAGCAGCGTAGCGGGAGGGCCCTACAATGAGCAGTTCTTC	CASSVAGGPYNEQFF
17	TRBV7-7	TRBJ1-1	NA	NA	TGTGCTAGCAGCTTAATCGGAGGAACAGTCGGTCACACTGAAGCTTTCTTT	CASSLIGGTVGHTEAFF
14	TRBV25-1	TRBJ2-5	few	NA	TGTGCCAGCACCGGAGAAACCAACCTCGGGCCCCAGTACTTC	CASTGETNLGPQYF
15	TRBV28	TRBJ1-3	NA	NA	TGTGCCAGCAGACCAGACAGTACCTCTGGAAACACCATATATTTT	CASRPDSTSGNTIYF
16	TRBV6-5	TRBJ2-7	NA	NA	TGTGCCAGCAGTTACCCCCGGGATGGCGGTGGTTACGAGCAGTACTTC	CASSYPRDGGGYEQYF
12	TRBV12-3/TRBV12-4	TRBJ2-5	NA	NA	TGTGCCAGCCGACGGACTCAAGAGACCCAGTACTTC	CASRRTQETQYF
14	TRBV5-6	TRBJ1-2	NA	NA	TGTGCCAGCAGCCTTCAAAGGGGAGCCTTCGGCTACACCTTC	CASSLQRGAFGYTF
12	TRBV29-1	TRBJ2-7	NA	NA	TGCAGCGCCACGATCCGCCGGGACGAGCAGTACTTC	CSATIRRDEQYF
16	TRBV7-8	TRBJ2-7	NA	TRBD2	TGTGCCAGCAGTCTTAGCACTAGCGGGCGTTCCTACGAGCAGTACTTC	CASSLSTSGRSYEQYF
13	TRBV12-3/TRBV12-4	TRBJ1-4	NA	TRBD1	TGTGCCAGCACCCGACAGGGGAGCGGAAAACTGTTTTTT	CASTRQGSGKLFF
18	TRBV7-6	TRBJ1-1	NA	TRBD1	TGTGCCAGCAGCTTCCCACGGGCGGATACAGGGGGCTACACTGAAGCTTTCTTT	CASSFPRADTGGYTEAFF
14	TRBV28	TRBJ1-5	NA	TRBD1	TGTGCCAGCATCCATGGACAGGGAGGTCAGCCCCAGCATTTT	CASIHGQGGQPQHF
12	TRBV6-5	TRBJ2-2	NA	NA	TGTGCCAGCGTGGGGGAAATCGGGGAGCTGTTTTTT	CASVGEIGELFF
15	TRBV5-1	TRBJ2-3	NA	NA	TGCGCCAGCAGTAGTACTCCAACTAGCACAGATACGCAGTATTTT	CASSSTPTSTDTQYF
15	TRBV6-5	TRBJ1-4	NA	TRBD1	TGTGCCAGCAGTTACTTGGGACAGGGGGCTGAAAAACTGTTTTTT	CASSYLGQGAEKLFF
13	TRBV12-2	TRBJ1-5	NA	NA	TGTGCAAGTCGCTTAAGGGGGGGCCAGCCCCAGCATTTT	CASRLRGGQPQHF
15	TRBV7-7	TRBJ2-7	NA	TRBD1	TGTGCTAGCAGCCAATCCCCGGGACAGGGCTACGAGCAGTACTTC	CASSQSPGQGYEQYF
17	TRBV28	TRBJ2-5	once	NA	TGTGCCAGCAGTTGGGGCTTGGCAGGGAGTTACCAAGAGACCCAGTACTTC	CASSWGLAGSYQETQYF
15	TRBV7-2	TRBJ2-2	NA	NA	TGTGCCAGCAGCCCCGGGACGCCGAACACCGGGGAGCTGTTTTTT	CASSPGTPNTGELFF
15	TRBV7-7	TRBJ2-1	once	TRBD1	TGTGCTAGCAGCTTAGGGACAGGGTTCTACAATGAGCAGTTCTTC	CASSLGTGFYNEQFF